These 30 T cell receptor beta chains were all obtained from the same sample, sequenced in a study of long-term antiretroviral therapy in people with HIV. At the survey level, the v3.0 immunoSEQ assay was run. TCRdb keeps only in-frame clones here, not all; method: immunoSEQ multiplex PCR. The sample consists of some 30,000 clones, around 90% of them appearing once. The sequencing used unsorted PBMCs, collected about 5.2 years after starting antiretroviral therapy. These receptor sequences come from a woman aged 40 to 50 with HIV.

Only one count was recorded for this clone. This chain uses TRBV4-2 with TRBJ2-7; TRBD2 matches 12 bases. CDR3 size: 16 residues. V shed 4 bases, J shed 0 bases, and the junction held 4 bases outside the gene matches. The germline CDR1 and CDR2 sequences are LGHNA and YNFKEQ. CDR3 bases: TGTGCCAGCAGCCGACTGACTAGCGGGAGCTCCTACGAGCAGTACTTC. It yields the protein CASSRLTSGSSYEQYF.

The chain is built from TRBV9 and TRBJ2-3; perhaps TRBD2 as D (6 bases). Germline CDR1 SGDLS, CDR2 YYNGEE. This CDR3 is 15 amino acids long. V lost 0 bases and J 1 base, leaving 9 bases between the germline ends. This CDR3 reads CASSVGLAGTDTQYF. In nucleotides, the CDR3 is TGTGCCAGCAGCGTAGGGTTAGCGGGCACAGATACGCAGTATTTT.

The rearrangement uses TRBV11-2 and TRBJ2-1; D is unclear. The CDR3 totals 16 residues. Germline V gives CDR1 SGHAT, CDR2 FQNNGV. V was pared by 6 bases and J by 0 bases, with 15 bases between. The CDR3, as DNA: TGTGCCAGCAGTTTAAACTATGGCGACTCCTACAATGAGCAGTTCTTC. This translates into CASSLNYGDSYNEQFF.

The chain couples TRBV11-2 to TRBJ1-2; weak D call: TRBD1 (6 bases). The CDR3 runs 18 residues. Trimming shortened V by 5 bases and J by 8 bases, and 30 bases separated the two germline ends. Germline V CDR1 and CDR2: SGHAT, FQNNGV. In nucleotides, the CDR3 is TGTGCCAGCAGCCCGCTTATAGGGCCTAACAGGGCGGGGAAGGGCTACACCTTC. As protein: CASSPLIGPNRAGKGYTF.

The chain employs TRBV7-9 and TRBJ2-2, with 10 bases fitting TRBD1. Germline V lookup: CDR1 SEHNR, CDR2 FQNEAQ (reference sequence). The junction had 4 bases not matched to a gene; V was cut back by 1 base and J by 2 bases. This CDR3 has 17 amino acids. CDR3 DNA sequence: TGTGCCAGCAGCTTAGGTGGGGACAGGGGAAACACCGGGGAGCTGTTTTTT. Amino acids: CASSLGGDRGNTGELFF.

The rearrangement joins TRBV5-6 to TRBJ2-5; TRBD1 agrees at 8 bases. This CDR3 has 14 amino acids. After removal of 4 bases from V and 7 bases from J, the junction contained 9 bases not matched to a gene. Per the germline V gene, CDR1 is SGHDT and CDR2 is YYEEEE. The CDR3 DNA is TGTGCCAGCAGCCTGATGGACAGGGCCGGGACCCAGTACTTC. This translates into CASSLMDRAGTQYF.

The chain carries TRBV4-1 and TRBJ1-2; 8 nucleotides align to TRBD1. V was clipped by 6 bases and J by 6 bases; unmatched bases: 9. This CDR3 contains 14 residues. CDR1 is MGHRA, CDR2 YSYEKL, per germline. Here the CDR3 reads CASSRTDRADGYTF. CDR3 nucleotides: TGCGCCAGCAGTCGCACGGACAGGGCGGATGGCTACACCTTC.

This chain links TRBV7-7 with TRBJ2-5; unclear D gene. The CDR3 runs 13 residues. The V end was cut by 1 base, the J end by 0 bases, with 3 bases between. Germline V gene lookup returns CDR1 SSHAT and CDR2 FNYEAQ (reference sequence). CDR3 nucleotide sequence: TGTGCCAGCAGCTTAGACAACCAAGAGACCCAGTACTTC. Residues: CASSLDNQETQYF.

This clone was observed a handful of times. The chain has TRBV5-6 and TRBJ2-2; perhaps D is TRBD1 or TRBD2 (5 bases each). Germline CDR1 reads SGHDT; CDR2 reads YYEEEE. The germline V and J ends were trimmed by 6 bases and 4 bases, with 13 bases remaining between them. The CDR3 length is 14 residues. For the CDR3, the DNA is TGTGCCAGCACTGACTCAGGGACCACCGGGGAGCTGTTTTTT. Amino acid sequence: CASTDSGTTGELFF. Variable domain in full (rest from reference TRBV5-6 and TRBJ2-2): DAGVTQSPTHLIKTRGQQVTLRCSPKSGHDTVSWYQQALGQGPQFIFQYYEEEERQRGNFPDRFSGHQFPNYSSELNVNALLLGDSALYLCASTDSGTTGELFFGEGSRLTVL.

The rearrangement joins TRBV5-6 to TRBJ1-1; no reliable D call. The CDR3 totals 13 residues. Germline V CDR1 and CDR2: SGHDT, YYEEEE. Trimming cost V 5 bases and J 3 bases, with 11 bases left between them. CDR3 region: CASRTVVHTEAFF. The CDR3 coding sequence is TGTGCCAGCAGAACGGTGGTTCACACTGAAGCTTTCTTT.

This rearrangement joins TRBV7-2 to TRBJ1-2; maybe TRBD1 (5 bases). CDR1 is SGHTA and CDR2 is FQGNSA in the germline V gene. This CDR3 region has 14 residues. Trimming took off 5 bases at V and 5 bases at J, with 15 bases between the two ends. CDR3 loop: CASSESGGMYGYTF. The CDR3 nucleotides read TGTGCCAGCAGCGAAAGCGGGGGGATGTATGGCTACACCTTC.

This chain joins TRBV7-9 and TRBJ2-2; TRBD1 matches 7 bases. This CDR3 is 16 amino acids long. J lost 6 bases, V lost 2 bases, and 9 bases had no gene match. Germline V gene sequence: CDR1 SEHNR, CDR2 FQNEAQ (reference sequence). The CDR3 DNA follows: TGTGCCAGCAGCTTATTGCAGGGGGTTTACCCCGGGGAGCTGTTTTTT. Translating it yields CASSLLQGVYPGELFF.

This chain uses TRBV5-1 with TRBJ1-1; D not resolved. Germline V gene data show CDR1 as SGHRS and CDR2 as YFSETQ. The CDR3 sequence is 14 residues long. The ends were cut back, 4 bases at V and 4 bases at J, with 14 bases in the middle. Here the CDR3 reads CASSDLTGGTEAFF. CDR3 coding DNA: TGCGCCAGCAGCGACCTTACGGGAGGCACTGAAGCTTTCTTT.

The chain has TRBV12-5 and TRBJ1-3; no definite D call. Per the germline V gene, CDR1 is LGHNT and CDR2 is FRNRAP. CDR3 length: 16 amino acids. V gave up 7 bases and J gave up 0 bases, with 16 bases separating them. The CDR3 DNA sequence: TGTGCTAGTGCTTTAGTTCGACAAAGCTCTGGAAACACCATATATTTT. Translation gives CASALVRQSSGNTIYF.

This chain links TRBV4-3 with TRBJ2-1, with 7 bases that match TRBD1. This CDR3 spans 16 amino acids. Germline assignment: CDR1 LGHNA and CDR2 YSLEER. With 5 bases clipped from V and 4 bases from J, the junction kept 11 bases outside the gene matches. The CDR3 loop reads CASSKITGEGYNEQFF. DNA for the CDR3: TGCGCCAGCAGCAAGATTACAGGGGAAGGGTACAATGAGCAGTTCTTC.

In nucleotides, the CDR3 is TGTGCCAGCAGTAAAGACAGGGGGGGGACTGAAGCTTTCTTT. It codes for CASSKDRGGTEAFF. This chain links TRBV6-1 with TRBJ1-1; 9 positions match TRBD1. Germline-derived CDR1 and CDR2 are MNHNS and SASEGT. The CDR3 spans 14 residues. The V and J ends lost 5 bases and 5 bases, in that order; junction bases with no gene match: 6.

V usage is TRBV4-1 and J usage is TRBJ1-4; 8 nucleotides align to TRBD1. The germline V gene has CDR1 MGHRA and CDR2 YSYEKL. Losses at the gene ends were 3 bases for V and 7 bases for J; bases not matched to a gene: 10. CDR3 length: 16 amino acids. The CDR3 reads CASSQGWTGRVEKLFF. The DNA of the CDR3 is TGCGCCAGCAGCCAGGGGTGGACAGGGCGGGTTGAAAAACTGTTTTTT.

The CDR3 spells CASSLGTNEQYF. In DNA form, the CDR3 reads TGTGCCAGCAGCTTAGGAACGAACGAGCAGTACTTC. The chain carries TRBV11-2 and TRBJ2-7; unclear D gene. Germline-derived CDR1 and CDR2 are SGHAT and FQNNGV. The CDR3 length is 12 residues. Trimming stripped 1 base from V and 5 bases from J, with 6 bases between. Together with reference TRBV11-2 and TRBJ2-7, the CDR3 gives the full variable domain: EAGVAQSPRYKIIEKRQSVAFWCNPISGHATLYWYQQILGQGPKLLIQFQNNGVVDDSQLPKDRFSAERLKGVDSTLKIQPAKLEDSAVYLCASSLGTNEQYFGPGTRLTVT.

This chain links TRBV9 with TRBJ1-2; D remains unclear. The V gene lost 3 bases and the J gene lost 4 bases, with 10 bases spanning the gap. This CDR3 has 13 amino acids. Germline V gives CDR1 SGDLS, CDR2 YYNGEE. DNA of the CDR3: TGTGCCAGCAGCGGCTACGTCGGCTATGGCTACACCTTC. Protein: CASSGYVGYGYTF.

This clone was detected only a few times. This chain uses TRBV7-9 with TRBJ2-3; tentatively, D is TRBD2 (5 bases). Between the trimmed V and J ends, which lost 2 bases and 5 bases, there was a span of 14 bases. This CDR3 has 15 residues. Germline CDR1 is SEHNR and CDR2 is FQNEAQ (reference sequence). CDR3 amino acids: CASSLRGFSLDTQYF. The CDR3 nucleotides read TGTGCCAGCAGCTTACGAGGGTTTAGTCTAGATACGCAGTATTTT.

V and J are TRBV5-1 and TRBJ2-3, with unresolved D. Trimming took off 0 bases at V and 1 base at J, with 3 bases between the two ends. This CDR3 is built from 13 residues. Germline V gene data show CDR1 as SGHRS and CDR2 as YFSETQ. In DNA form, the CDR3 reads TGCGCCAGCAGCTTGGCCGGCACAGATACGCAGTATTTT. Translation gives CASSLAGTDTQYF.

The chain has TRBV7-2 and TRBJ2-3, with 14 positions matching TRBD2. This CDR3 has 18 residues. The J segment lost 4 bases and the V segment lost 1 base, leaving 7 bases of the junction unmatched. Germline V gene data show CDR1 as SGHTA and CDR2 as FQGNSA. CDR3 in amino acids: CASSLGLAGGPVPDTQYF. The CDR3 DNA reads as TGTGCCAGCAGCTTAGGACTAGCGGGGGGGCCGGTCCCAGATACGCAGTATTTT.

V and J are TRBV5-1 and TRBJ2-1; 9 bases map to TRBD2. The CDR3 has 13 residues. Germline-derived CDR1 and CDR2 are SGHRS and YFSETQ. The ends lost 2 bases at V and 14 bases at J; junction bases unmatched: 8. CDR3 nucleotides: TGCGCCAGCAGCTTAGCCCTTAGCGGGAGTAAGTTCTTC. It translates to CASSLALSGSKFF.

This clone was seen a handful of times. The chain joins TRBV7-9 to TRBJ1-6; 7 bases are a match to TRBD1. Germline CDR1 reads SEHNR; CDR2 reads FQNEAQ (reference sequence). The CDR3 has 14 amino acids. Trimming removed 2 bases from V and 10 bases from J; junction bases left unmatched: 5. The CDR3 DNA is TGTGCCAGCAGCTTAACAGGGGAAGAGTCACCCCTCCACTTT. It translates to CASSLTGEESPLHF.

This clone has just one count. The gene calls are TRBV7-6 and TRBJ2-3, with 10 bases aligning to TRBD2. The CDR3 has 16 amino acids. From germline, CDR1 is SGHVS and CDR2 FNYEAQ. After removal of 5 bases from V and 4 bases from J, the junction contained 9 bases not matched to a gene. DNA for the CDR3: TGTGCCAGCAGCCCGAGAGCGGGAGGGAGGTCAGATACGCAGTATTTT. As protein: CASSPRAGGRSDTQYF.

The V call is TRBV10-3, the J call TRBJ2-7; D remains ambiguous. CDR1 ENHRY and CDR2 SYGVKD come from the germline V gene. Trimming took 3 bases from V and 5 from J, leaving 14 bases between them. There are 14 residues in the CDR3. This chain's CDR3 is CAISDGWPDNEQYF. The DNA for the CDR3 is TGTGCCATCAGTGATGGGTGGCCCGATAACGAGCAGTACTTC.

The chain employs TRBV7-2 and TRBJ2-7; D is ambiguous. The CDR3 runs to 15 residues. Germline CDR1 SGHTA, CDR2 FQGNSA. Between the trimmed V and J ends, which lost 0 bases and 3 bases, there was a span of 12 bases. In DNA, the CDR3 is TGTGCCAGCAGCTTAGCAGCACATCGCATCTACGAGCAGTACTTC. Translated, it gives CASSLAAHRIYEQYF.

This chain uses TRBV29-1 with TRBJ1-1; maybe TRBD1 (6 bases). This CDR3 contains 12 residues. V lost 6 bases and J 3 bases, leaving 11 bases between the germline ends. Germline V gene data show CDR1 as SQVTM and CDR2 as ANQGSEA. The CDR3 DNA follows: TGCAGCGTAGACACAGGGTACACTGAAGCTTTCTTT. As protein: CSVDTGYTEAFF. Drawing the rest from reference TRBV29-1 and TRBJ1-1, the complete variable domain is SAVISQKPSRDICQRGTSLTIQCQVDSQVTMMFWYRQQPGQSLTLIATANQGSEATYESGFVIDKFPISRPNLTFSTLTVSNMSPEDSSIYLCSVDTGYTEAFFGQGTRLTVV.

The chain recombines TRBV6-6 with TRBJ1-3; 11 bases map to TRBD1. The CDR3 extends over 14 amino acids. V shed 9 bases, J shed 3 bases, and the junction held 4 bases outside the gene matches. The germline V gene encodes CDR1 MNHNY and CDR2 SVGAGI (reference sequence). CDR3 sequence: CASGQGAFGNTIYF. The CDR3 region has the DNA TGTGCCAGTGGACAGGGGGCTTTTGGAAACACCATATATTTT.

Only one count was recorded for this clone. The chain couples TRBV29-1 to TRBJ1-1, with D hard to call. Germline lookup yields CDR1 SQVTM and CDR2 ANQGSEA. The CDR3 extends over 12 amino acids. Trimming shortened V by 4 bases and J by 1 base, and 7 bases separated the two germline ends. The CDR3 DNA follows: TGCAGCGTTGGCGGGAGGAACACTGAAGCTTTCTTT. Translated, it gives CSVGGRNTEAFF.